These T cell receptor beta chains were read from a single sample in a study of CD8+CD57+ T cells in acquired aplastic anemia. TCRdb reprocessed the reads with MiXCR, giving one entry per CDR3 protein. The sample lists fewer than 250,000 distinct CDR3 sequences; 40% to 50% were seen once. The sequenced material came from sorted CD4+, CD8+, or CD8+CD57+ T cells (not recorded which) from PBMCs. The origin of the receptors is a human donor with aplastic anemia. Both conserved end residues are part of each CDR3. Fields, in order: J gene, D gene, V gene, clone size, CDR3 DNA, CDR3 protein. The D gene is left open where the match is weak. Size is stated for part of the rows, as once, few or many counts, or as a class when the clone is expanded.

TRBJ2-7,-,TRBV29-1,-,TGCAGCGTTCTTATGAGAACCTACGAGCAGTACTTC,CSVLMRTYEQYF
TRBJ2-7,TRBD1,TRBV19,-,TGTGCCAGTACCATCAGACCGGGACAGGGGGCTCACGAGCAGTACTTC,CASTIRPGQGAHEQYF
TRBJ2-5,-,TRBV9,many,TGTGCCAGCAGCGGTAGCCTGGTGGGGACCCAGTACTTC,CASSGSLVGTQYF
TRBJ1-3,-,TRBV15,-,TGTGCCACCAGCAGAGACCTGGACTTCTCTGGAAACACCATATATTTT,CATSRDLDFSGNTIYF
TRBJ1-2,-,TRBV10-3,many,TGTGCCCTTCGGGACGAAGATCTCATTTATAACTACACCTTC,CALRDEDLIYNYTF
TRBJ1-1,-,TRBV6-1,many,TGTGCCAGCAGCCCACGGGAGAACACTGAAGCTTTCTTT,CASSPRENTEAFF
TRBJ1-3,-,TRBV9,-,TGTGCCAGCAGCGTCTCAGGGGTCGGAAACACCATATATTTT,CASSVSGVGNTIYF
TRBJ1-6,-,TRBV6-6,-,TGTGCCAGCAGTGAAGCCGGAGACGACAATCCACCCCTCCACTTT,CASSEAGDDNPPLHF
TRBJ2-1,-,TRBV7-9,-,TGTGCCAGCAGCTCAGGGGCCGGGCGCTCCTACAATGAGCAGTTCTTC,CASSSGAGRSYNEQFF
TRBJ2-7,TRBD2,TRBV9,-,TGTGCCAGCAAGGGGTGGGAACTAGCGGGTTCCTACGAGCAGTACTTC,CASKGWELAGSYEQYF
TRBJ2-7,-,TRBV27,few,TGTGCCAGCAGTTTAACGGGCTTGGGTAAGAACTACGAGCAGTACTTC,CASSLTGLGKNYEQYF
TRBJ1-2,-,TRBV12-3/TRBV12-4,once,TGTGCCAGCAGTTCCACAGGGAGTTTCTATGGCTACACCTTC,CASSSTGSFYGYTF
TRBJ1-5,-,TRBV30,-,TGTGCCTGGAACCCAGGGAGTTATAGCAATCAGCCCCAGCATTTT,CAWNPGSYSNQPQHF
TRBJ1-3,-,TRBV7-7,many,TGTGCTAGCAGCTTATCAATGGGAGGGTCCGGAAACACCATATATTTT,CASSLSMGGSGNTIYF
TRBJ1-2,-,TRBV7-9,-,TGTGCCAGCAGCGGATACCAGACACAAAACTATGGCTACACCTTC,CASSGYQTQNYGYTF
TRBJ1-5,TRBD1,TRBV4-1,-,TGCGCCAGCAGCCCGGGACAGACGACGATGCCCCAGCATTTT,CASSPGQTTMPQHF
TRBJ1-6,TRBD1,TRBV10-1,-,TGCGCCAGCAGTGAGATGACAGGGAATTCACCCCTCCACTTT,CASSEMTGNSPLHF
TRBJ1-1,-,TRBV5-8,many,TGTGCCAGCAGCTTGTCCTTGACAGGCCGAGAAGCTTTCTTT,CASSLSLTGREAFF
TRBJ2-7,TRBD1,TRBV20-1,-,TGCAGTGCTACTGACAGGGAGCTAGGCGAGCAGTACTTC,CSATDRELGEQYF
TRBJ2-1,-,TRBV9,few,TGTGCCAGCAGCGTAGGTGCCTACAACAATGAGCAGTTCTTC,CASSVGAYNNEQFF
TRBJ2-3,TRBD1,TRBV19,-,TGTGCCAGTAGTAAGCCGGGACAGGGGCCAGATACGCAGTATTTT,CASSKPGQGPDTQYF
TRBJ2-7,-,TRBV10-3,-,TGTGCCATCAGTGAGTCAGGGAGAGCATACGAGCAGTACTTC,CAISESGRAYEQYF
TRBJ2-5,TRBD2,TRBV20-1,-,TGCAGTGCCCACGTTCGGGGGGGGAAGGATGAGCAGTACTTC,CSAHVRGGKDEQYF
TRBJ2-2,-,TRBV7-8,many,TGTGCCAGCAGCTTATTAGGTCGGTTTTACACCGGGGAGCTGTTTTTT,CASSLLGRFYTGELFF
TRBJ2-7,-,TRBV7-6,-,TGTGCCAGCAGCTATAAGGAGACAGCTTACGAGCAGTACTTC,CASSYKETAYEQYF
TRBJ1-1,-,TRBV19,-,TGTGCCAGTAGCATCCTCGGCGGTAACACTGAAGCTTTCTTT,CASSILGGNTEAFF
TRBJ2-6,TRBD1,TRBV7-7,-,TGTGCTAGCAGCCAGGACAGGTTCTCCTCTGGGGCCAACGTCCTGACTTTC,CASSQDRFSSGANVLTF
TRBJ1-6,-,TRBV20-1,-,TGCAGTGCTAGAGAGCAAGGGGCTAGATCACCCCTCCACTTT,CSAREQGARSPLHF
TRBJ2-3,TRBD2,TRBV2,many,TGTGCCAGCTTCGGGAGGGCCCCAGATACGCAGTATTTT,CASFGRAPDTQYF
TRBJ1-6,-,TRBV5-1,many,TGCGCCAGCAGCTTGGAGACCGGTTATTCACCCCTCCACTTT,CASSLETGYSPLHF
TRBJ2-2,TRBD2,TRBV7-9,-,TGTGCCAGCAGCCCGCGGGGGGGTACCGGGGAGCTGTTTTTT,CASSPRGGTGELFF
TRBJ2-3,-,TRBV20-1,once,TGCAGTGCTATCCTTGGGGGCCGGGGAGTCGATACGCAGTATTTT,CSAILGGRGVDTQYF
TRBJ1-2,-,TRBV6-5,many,TGTGCCAGCAGTTACGCCAACCAGGGGAAAGGCTACACCTTC,CASSYANQGKGYTF
TRBJ2-7,TRBD2,TRBV5-6,few,TGTGCCAGCAGCTCCGGCGGGGGGGGGTTCTACGAGCAGTACTTC,CASSSGGGGFYEQYF
TRBJ2-2,-,TRBV20-1,many,TGCAGTGCTAGAGATCTCACGGGGGCCTCTGGGGAGCTGTTTTTT,CSARDLTGASGELFF
TRBJ2-1,-,TRBV4-1,many,TGCGCCAGCAGCCAAGACAATGAGCAGTTCTTC,CASSQDNEQFF